This T cell receptor (beta chain) derives from a study of shared clonotypes between healthy human individuals. Study in general: The cohort had a couple of women and a few men, ages 18 to 49.

Naivety among CD8 cells was defined by CD45RO negativity and positive CCR7 selection, thereby excluding terminally differentiated effector memory CD45RA+ cells. The table came from immunoSEQ multiplex PCR; TCRdb's copy has only in-frame clones and leaves some out. The sample comprises over 2 million clones, 85% to 95% of which are singletons, and more than 0.95% rests with the top ten. This TCR came from a man younger than 35 in good health. Input material: naive CD8+ T cells sorted from blood.

This chain's CDR3 is CASSSGPGQGGYEQYF. As DNA, the CDR3 is TGTGCCAGCAGTTCCGGGCCGGGACAGGGTGGGTACGAGCAGTACTTC. The rearrangement links TRBV27 to TRBJ2-7; 9 bases map to TRBD1. J was trimmed by 4 bases and V by 4 bases; bases with no gene match: 11. Germline V lookup: CDR1 MNHEY, CDR2 SMNVEV (reference sequence). The CDR3 runs to 16 residues.